The present entry profiles one T cell receptor beta chain with its context. No antigen is known for it. This entry comes from a study of shared clonotypes between healthy human individuals. Study-wide findings and caveats: Exclusively blood specimens were collected; tissue repertoires likely differ.

Replicate PCRs run on sorted subsets employed roughly 180 ng DNA, 30,000 to 35,000 T cell genomes. Source study methods: Junction-only sequences produced by ImmunoSEQ had no quality scores, so filtering differed. Profiling relied on immunoSEQ multiplex PCR, and the TCRdb table lists in-frame clones only, not all of them. The V and J calls and clone size come from that table; D and trimming were worked out from the DNA. The sample lists about 1,800,000 clones, approximately 94% occurring once. V was clipped by 4 bases and J by 0 bases; unmatched bases: 9. CDR1 is MNHEY, CDR2 SMNVEV, per germline (reference sequence). The CDR3 is 17 amino acids. CD45RO-negative, CCR7-selected cells formed the naive CD8 fraction, which excluded terminally differentiated effector memory CD45RA+ cells.

The sequenced sample was naive CD8+ T cells sorted from blood. This TCR was sampled from a man aged 18 to 30 in good health. The chain recombines TRBV27 with TRBJ2-7; 10 bases are a match to TRBD1. The CDR3 sequence is CASSSIRGTGASYEQYF. For the CDR3, the DNA is TGTGCCAGCAGTTCCATTCGGGGGACAGGGGCCTCCTACGAGCAGTACTTC.